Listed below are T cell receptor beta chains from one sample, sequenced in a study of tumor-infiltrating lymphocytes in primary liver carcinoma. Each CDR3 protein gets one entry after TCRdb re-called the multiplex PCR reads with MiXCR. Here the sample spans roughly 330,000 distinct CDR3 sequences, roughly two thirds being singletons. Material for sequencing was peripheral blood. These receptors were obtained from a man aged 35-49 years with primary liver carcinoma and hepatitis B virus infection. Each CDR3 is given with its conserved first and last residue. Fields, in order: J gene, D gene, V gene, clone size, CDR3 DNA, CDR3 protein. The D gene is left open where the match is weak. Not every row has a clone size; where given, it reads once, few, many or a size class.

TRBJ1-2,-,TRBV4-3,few,TGCGCCAGCAGCCAAGATAGGTTCGTCTATGGCTACACCTTC,CASSQDRFVYGYTF
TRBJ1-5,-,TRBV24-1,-,TGTGCCACCAGTGATGGTGGCGGGCCCCAGCATTTT,CATSDGGGPQHF
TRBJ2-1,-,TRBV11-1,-,TGTGCCAGCAGCTTATTGTCTAGCGACTACAATGAGCAGTTCTTC,CASSLLSSDYNEQFF
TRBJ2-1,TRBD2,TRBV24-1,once,TGTGTCACCAGTGATGAGTTAGCGGGCTCCTACAATGAGCAGTTCTTC,CVTSDELAGSYNEQFF
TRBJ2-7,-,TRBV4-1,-,TGCGCCAGCAGCCAAGAACAGCGGATAACCTACGAGCACTACTTC,CASSQEQRITYEHYF
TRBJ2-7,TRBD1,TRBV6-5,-,TGTGTCAGCAGTTATTTGACAGGGAACGAGCAGTACTTC,CVSSYLTGNEQYF
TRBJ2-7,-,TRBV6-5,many,TGTGCCAGCAGTCGCCTATTTGGGCGGGCAGGTTACGAGCAGTACTTC,CASSRLFGRAGYEQYF
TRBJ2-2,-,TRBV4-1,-,TGCGCCGGCAGCCAAGCCTTCGGACCGAACACCGGGGAGCTGTTTTTT,CAGSQAFGPNTGELFF
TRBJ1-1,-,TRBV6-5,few,TGTGCCACTCAACAGGGTGCTGCGTACACTGAAGCTTTCTTT,CATQQGAAYTEAFF
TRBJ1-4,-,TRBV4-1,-,TGCGACAGCAGCCAAGATAATTGGGGGAAGGCAACTAATGAAAAACTGTTTTTT,CDSSQDNWGKATNEKLFF
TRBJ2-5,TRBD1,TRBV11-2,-,TGTGCCAGCAGGCAACGGGACAGGGGAGTGGAGACCCAGTACTTC,CASRQRDRGVETQYF